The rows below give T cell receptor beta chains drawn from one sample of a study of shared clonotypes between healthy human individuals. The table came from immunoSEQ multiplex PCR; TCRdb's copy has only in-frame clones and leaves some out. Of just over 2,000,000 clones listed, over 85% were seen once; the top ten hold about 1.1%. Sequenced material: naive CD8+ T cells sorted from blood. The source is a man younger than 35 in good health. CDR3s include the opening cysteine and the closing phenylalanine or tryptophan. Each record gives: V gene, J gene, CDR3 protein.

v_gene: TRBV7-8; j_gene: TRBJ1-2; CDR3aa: CASSRGTGANYGYTF
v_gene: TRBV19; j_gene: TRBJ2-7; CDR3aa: CASSPSLGYEQYF
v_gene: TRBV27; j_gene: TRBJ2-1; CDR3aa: CASSLGGTRVEQFF
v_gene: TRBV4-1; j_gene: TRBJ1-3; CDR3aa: CASSQELGFPGNTIYF
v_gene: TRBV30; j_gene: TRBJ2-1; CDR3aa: CAWSSGTGSNEQFF
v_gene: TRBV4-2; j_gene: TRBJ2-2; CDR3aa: CASSQGNTRGPPGELFF
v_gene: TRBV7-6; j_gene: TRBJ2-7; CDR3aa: CASSSPGTSGTLTGDEQYF
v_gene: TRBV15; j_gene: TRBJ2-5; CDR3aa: CATSRDRLQGTQYF
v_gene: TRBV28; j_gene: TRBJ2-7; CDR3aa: CASSPLGVGDEQYF
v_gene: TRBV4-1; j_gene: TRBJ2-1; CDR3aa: CASSQVQGLGNEQFF
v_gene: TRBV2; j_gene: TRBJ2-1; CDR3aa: CASSTWGAGYEQFF
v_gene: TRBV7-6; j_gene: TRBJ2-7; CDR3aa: CASSSDTESGEQYF
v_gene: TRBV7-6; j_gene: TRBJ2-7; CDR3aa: CASSYGDPYEQYF
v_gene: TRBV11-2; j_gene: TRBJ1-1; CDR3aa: CASSPWGDTEAFF
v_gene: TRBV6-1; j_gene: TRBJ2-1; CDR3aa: CASSEWAVNNEQFF
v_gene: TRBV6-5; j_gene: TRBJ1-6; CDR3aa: CASKGTGDSPLHF
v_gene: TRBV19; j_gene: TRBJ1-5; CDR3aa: CASSNPLGQGVIGAQHF
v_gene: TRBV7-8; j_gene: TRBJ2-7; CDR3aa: CASSPLAGGPGEQYF
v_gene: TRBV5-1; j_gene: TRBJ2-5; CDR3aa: CASSLNRAETQYF
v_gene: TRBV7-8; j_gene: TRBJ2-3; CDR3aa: CASSQTSGNTDTQYF
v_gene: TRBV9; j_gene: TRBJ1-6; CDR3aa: CASSERADTYNSPLHF
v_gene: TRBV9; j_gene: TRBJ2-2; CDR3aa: CASSVGLGTGELFF
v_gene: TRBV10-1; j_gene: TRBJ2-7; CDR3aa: CASSESDEFYEQYF
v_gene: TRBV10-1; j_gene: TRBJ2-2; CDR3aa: CASSDPPSSGTGELFF
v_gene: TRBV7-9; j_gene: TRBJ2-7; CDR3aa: CASSSPPGGTYEQYF
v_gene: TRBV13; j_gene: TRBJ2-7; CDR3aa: CASSLSVSLAGVRSEQYF
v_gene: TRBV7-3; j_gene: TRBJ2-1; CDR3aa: CASSMTGGYNEQFF
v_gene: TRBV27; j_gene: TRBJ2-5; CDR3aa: CASSFRRWMETQYF
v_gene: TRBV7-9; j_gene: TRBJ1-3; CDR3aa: CASNLIGAPSGNTIYF
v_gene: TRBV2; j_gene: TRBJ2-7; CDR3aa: CASSGYQDHYEQYF
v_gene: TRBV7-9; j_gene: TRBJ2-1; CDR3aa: CASSPGWPYNEQFF
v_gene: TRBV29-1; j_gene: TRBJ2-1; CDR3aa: CSVEDRVKYNEQFF
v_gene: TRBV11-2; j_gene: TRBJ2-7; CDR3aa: CASRGTGPYEQYF
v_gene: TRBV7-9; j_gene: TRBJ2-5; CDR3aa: CASTFQGGGETQYF
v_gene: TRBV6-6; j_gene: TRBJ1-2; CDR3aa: CASTPSKDYGYTF
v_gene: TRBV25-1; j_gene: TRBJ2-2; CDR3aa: CASSAQGAGELFF
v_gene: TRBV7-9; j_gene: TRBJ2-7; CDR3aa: CASSSLRDSSYEQYF
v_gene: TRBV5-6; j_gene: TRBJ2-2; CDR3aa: CASSLMMGKTGELFF
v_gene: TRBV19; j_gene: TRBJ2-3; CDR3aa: CASTRESGLRDTQYF
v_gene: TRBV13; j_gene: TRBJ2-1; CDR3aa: CASSPGGSYNEQFF
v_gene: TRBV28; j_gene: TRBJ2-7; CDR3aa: CASSFRQGSEQYF
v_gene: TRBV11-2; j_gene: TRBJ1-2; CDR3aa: CASPPGGGYTF
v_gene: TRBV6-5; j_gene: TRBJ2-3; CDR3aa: CASSPGQGEIDTQYF
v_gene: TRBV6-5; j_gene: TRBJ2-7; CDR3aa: CASSYSSVLEQYF
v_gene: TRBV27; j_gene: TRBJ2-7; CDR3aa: CASSLGAKYEQYF
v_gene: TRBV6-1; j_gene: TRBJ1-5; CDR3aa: CADKQGVEPNQPQHF
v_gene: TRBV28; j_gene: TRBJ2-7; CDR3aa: CASSSTSTGGAYEQYF
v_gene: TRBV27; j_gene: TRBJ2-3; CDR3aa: CASSSSWADHPDTQYF
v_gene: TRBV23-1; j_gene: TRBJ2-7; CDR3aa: CASSHSPPLAGECIRGVYEQYF
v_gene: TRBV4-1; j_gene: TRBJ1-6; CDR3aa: CASSQEYGGGEAGSPLHF
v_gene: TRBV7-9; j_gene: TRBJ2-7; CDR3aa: CASGTSYEQYF
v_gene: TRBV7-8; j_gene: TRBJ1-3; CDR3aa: CAGRPSTGNTIYF
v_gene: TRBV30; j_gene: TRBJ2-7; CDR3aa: CAWSTGSSYEQYF
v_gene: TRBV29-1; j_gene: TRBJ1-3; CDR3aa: CSVGTEGIRNTIYF
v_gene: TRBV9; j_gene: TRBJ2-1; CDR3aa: CASSPGPSGDNEQFF
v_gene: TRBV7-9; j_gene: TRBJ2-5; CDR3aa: CASSSSDRLQETQYF
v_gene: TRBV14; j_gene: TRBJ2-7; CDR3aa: CASSRVTAYEQYF
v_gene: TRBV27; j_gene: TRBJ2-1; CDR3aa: CASSLRADNEQFF